This is a list of T cell receptor beta chains from one sample in a study of T cells in Graves' hyperthyroidism and ophthalmopathy. TCRdb re-called the multiplex PCR reads through MiXCR, storing one row per CDR3 protein. Seen here are around 580,000 distinct CDR3 sequences, 15% to 20% observed once, and the top ten hold around a sixth. Sequencing was done on a sample of blood. These receptor sequences come from a woman between 18 and 29 years old with Graves' hyperthyroidism. Both conserved end residues are trimmed from each CDR3.

TRBJ1-6 TRBV5-1 ASSLATQRYSPLH
TRBJ2-3 TRBV7-9 ASRLPAIDTQY
TRBJ2-7 TRBV20-1 SASGRAPQQY
TRBJ1-1 TRBV27 AIGKNTEAF
TRBJ1-2 TRBV16 ASSQSATGVGYT
TRBJ2-7 TRBV20-1 SARLILPEQY
TRBJ2-3 TRBV20-1 SASEPVTDTQY
TRBJ1-5 TRBV2 ASRPGSNNQPQH
TRBJ2-2 TRBV20-1 SARDPLGGSGELF
TRBJ1-2 TRBV24-1 ATSDKGFFYGYT
TRBJ2-3 TRBV7-2 ASIPLGGGSTDTQY
TRBJ1-5 TRBV18 ASSPGGGLGQPQH
TRBJ1-3 TRBV3-1 ASSQAPQGFGNTIY
TRBJ2-1 TRBV7-2 ASSPGQGSDEQF
TRBJ2-7 TRBV15 ATSPVRWTYEQY
TRBJ2-3 TRBV11-2 ASSLSGGAGQTDTQY
TRBJ2-1 TRBV7-2 ASSWPPSGGYNEQF
TRBJ1-2 TRBV27 ASSSAFQYGYT
TRBJ2-6 TRBV6-2/TRBV6-3 ASSYLFRGRIAGANVLT
TRBJ2-2 TRBV7-9 ASSISGTSGGELF
TRBJ2-1 TRBV7-9 ASSIGTTLYNEQF
TRBJ2-5 TRBV14 ASSQPRGGTETQY
TRBJ2-7 TRBV20-1 SARGGPGREQY
TRBJ2-5 TRBV7-2 ASSFRPQEPQY
TRBJ1-1 TRBV10-3 AISEGQSNTEAF
TRBJ2-7 TRBV7-9 ASSLGLDNSYEQY
TRBJ2-7 TRBV5-1 ASSPGRTIGSSGDYEQY
TRBJ2-1 TRBV6-2/TRBV6-3 ASSYSIGVQSNEQF
TRBJ2-1 TRBV5-1 ASSQGLAGVTEQF
TRBJ1-2 TRBV6-4 ASSPGAGPAVSYT
TRBJ2-7 TRBV27 ASRWTRNYEQY
TRBJ1-4 TRBV7-2 ASSYDRDRHEKLF
TRBJ2-7 TRBV13 ASSLGRGTDEQY
TRBJ2-1 TRBV2 ASSDEGNEQF
TRBJ2-7 TRBV12-3/TRBV12-4 ASSEQPTGAYEQY
TRBJ2-2 TRBV2 ASSEVGADTGELF
TRBJ2-2 TRBV28 ASSPGGMTGELF
TRBJ1-5 TRBV6-5 ASSYSTFEPQH
TRBJ2-1 TRBV28 ASIPTGTGGSHEQF
TRBJ2-6 TRBV27 ASSLTSSGANVLT
TRBJ1-3 TRBV11-2 ASSSRPGNTIY